The TCR beta chain under discussion was sequenced for a study of PD-1 blockade in classical Hodgkin lymphoma. As regards this clone: Its antigen is as yet unknown.

Trimming pared 8 bases from V and 9 bases from J, leaving 23 bases between. The CDR3 is 14 amino acids. The germline gives CDR1 SGHAT, CDR2 FQNNGV. Study results and caveats: Partial responders and progressors had significantly lower baseline TCR diversity. TCR diversity rose significantly by C4D1 in CD4+ but not CD8+ cells. The authors have not defined what causes the repertoire differences, possibly disease activity or prior therapy.

Time point given: cycle 4 day 1 (C4D1), after more than five weeks of nivolumab. The patients all showed relapse after autologous stem cell transplantation, while their brentuximab vedotin exposure varied. Best outcomes ranged across complete response, partial response and progressive disease. Profiling relied on immunoSEQ multiplex PCR, and the TCRdb table lists in-frame clones only, not all of them. This sample has tens of thousands of clones, with around nine tenths found just once. V is TRBV11-2 and J is TRBJ2-7, with TRBD1 as a possible D gene (6 bases). The sequences come from peripheral blood mononuclear cells (PBMCs), collected before the fourth cycle of nivolumab. The sequence came from a human donor with classical Hodgkin lymphoma. The CDR3 sequence: CASESGATFTRQYF. The CDR3 DNA follows: TGTGCCAGCGAATCAGGGGCTACATTTACGAGGCAGTACTTC.